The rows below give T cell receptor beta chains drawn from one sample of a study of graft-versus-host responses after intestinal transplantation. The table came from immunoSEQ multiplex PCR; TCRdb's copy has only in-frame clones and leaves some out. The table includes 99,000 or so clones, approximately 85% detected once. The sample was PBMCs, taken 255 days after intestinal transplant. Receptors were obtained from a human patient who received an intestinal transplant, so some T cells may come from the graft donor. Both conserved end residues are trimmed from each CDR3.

CDR3 protein: ASSLPRVTDTQY
J gene: TRBJ2-3
V gene: TRBV5-6

CDR3 protein: ASSRSPSGGVEQPQH
J gene: TRBJ1-5
V gene: TRBV28

CDR3 protein: SVEGYT
J gene: TRBJ1-2
V gene: TRBV29-1

CDR3 protein: ASSFAGRRNTEAF
J gene: TRBJ1-1
V gene: TRBV7-2

CDR3 protein: ASSLQPVSYNEQF
J gene: TRBJ2-1
V gene: TRBV19

CDR3 protein: ASSLGDNYGYT
J gene: TRBJ1-2
V gene: TRBV5-8

CDR3 protein: ASSETEFRGTQY
J gene: TRBJ2-5
V gene: TRBV6-1

CDR3 protein: ASSLGAIAGGPGETQY
J gene: TRBJ2-5
V gene: TRBV7-2

CDR3 protein: ASSYPETSGSEQF
J gene: TRBJ2-1
V gene: TRBV6-6

CDR3 protein: ASSSGGWAGEQY
J gene: TRBJ2-7
V gene: TRBV28

CDR3 protein: ASSFLGGRNSYEQY
J gene: TRBJ2-7
V gene: TRBV2

CDR3 protein: ASSQPGSYNSPLH
J gene: TRBJ1-6
V gene: TRBV14

CDR3 protein: ASSERKTSTGGRDTEAF
J gene: TRBJ1-1
V gene: TRBV10-2

CDR3 protein: ASSQTGGQDYGYT
J gene: TRBJ1-2
V gene: TRBV4-1

CDR3 protein: ASSYGFAGIGNTIY
J gene: TRBJ1-3
V gene: TRBV6-6

CDR3 protein: ASGLGSEAF
J gene: TRBJ1-1
V gene: TRBV12-5

CDR3 protein: ASGLGPRLAAPSYEQY
J gene: TRBJ2-7
V gene: TRBV12-5

CDR3 protein: ASSVGETQY
J gene: TRBJ2-5
V gene: TRBV6-5

CDR3 protein: ASSSGVPYEQY
J gene: TRBJ2-7
V gene: TRBV19

CDR3 protein: ASVAGGFTDTQY
J gene: TRBJ2-3
V gene: TRBV5-6

CDR3 protein: AIGSAKGRDTGELF
J gene: TRBJ2-2
V gene: TRBV10-3

CDR3 protein: ASRSHGSSSYEQY
J gene: TRBJ2-7
V gene: TRBV28

CDR3 protein: ASSQGSGETQY
J gene: TRBJ2-5
V gene: TRBV4-3

CDR3 protein: ASSFPSTGANVLT
J gene: TRBJ2-6
V gene: TRBV9

CDR3 protein: ASSLNRGPGTEAF
J gene: TRBJ1-1
V gene: TRBV27

CDR3 protein: AISASGGSYNEQF
J gene: TRBJ2-1
V gene: TRBV10-3

CDR3 protein: ASSEPMNTEAF
J gene: TRBJ1-1
V gene: TRBV6-1

CDR3 protein: ASSLGLAGTGELF
J gene: TRBJ2-2
V gene: TRBV13

CDR3 protein: ASGITGGEQF
J gene: TRBJ2-1
V gene: TRBV6-5

CDR3 protein: ASSEVLTSTGLEQY
J gene: TRBJ2-7
V gene: TRBV6-1

CDR3 protein: ASSPRLGGSGTEAF
J gene: TRBJ1-1
V gene: TRBV5-1

CDR3 protein: ASRPTSGGYNEQF
J gene: TRBJ2-1
V gene: TRBV11-2

CDR3 protein: ASSGRDSMNTEAF
J gene: TRBJ1-1
V gene: TRBV7-9

CDR3 protein: ASSDGDRGTDTQY
J gene: TRBJ2-3
V gene: TRBV6-4

CDR3 protein: ASRYSGSTTGELF
J gene: TRBJ2-2
V gene: TRBV19

CDR3 protein: ASSNLQGPEAF
J gene: TRBJ1-1
V gene: TRBV2

CDR3 protein: ASSLNTRISTKQNSPLH
J gene: TRBJ1-6
V gene: TRBV7-8

CDR3 protein: ASASSGRGNNSPLH
J gene: TRBJ1-6
V gene: TRBV10-3

CDR3 protein: ASSELTGSTDTQY
J gene: TRBJ2-3
V gene: TRBV14

CDR3 protein: ASSLNTGWNSGEQF
J gene: TRBJ2-1
V gene: TRBV4-1

CDR3 protein: ASSLRGIGTEAF
J gene: TRBJ1-1
V gene: TRBV5-6

CDR3 protein: ASSLSLGKTQY
J gene: TRBJ2-5
V gene: TRBV7-2

CDR3 protein: ATYGLPNTDTQY
J gene: TRBJ2-3
V gene: TRBV28

CDR3 protein: ASSSPRDRARMNTEAF
J gene: TRBJ1-1
V gene: TRBV2

CDR3 protein: ASRRQGFNEQF
J gene: TRBJ2-1
V gene: TRBV4-1

CDR3 protein: ASSLYEATGELF
J gene: TRBJ2-2
V gene: TRBV5-1

CDR3 protein: ASSLGVRQGGRGNQPQH
J gene: TRBJ1-5
V gene: TRBV27

CDR3 protein: ASSTDGSWRDQPQH
J gene: TRBJ1-5
V gene: TRBV11-2

CDR3 protein: ASSNTEGNTEAF
J gene: TRBJ1-1
V gene: TRBV7-9

CDR3 protein: ASRQQGAGNTIY
J gene: TRBJ1-3
V gene: TRBV9

CDR3 protein: ASSVGGRRGTDTQY
J gene: TRBJ2-3
V gene: TRBV9

CDR3 protein: ASSETWRNTGELF
J gene: TRBJ2-2
V gene: TRBV6-1

CDR3 protein: ASSDDRDAGNTIY
J gene: TRBJ1-3
V gene: TRBV9

CDR3 protein: ASSAGNRTDTQY
J gene: TRBJ2-3
V gene: TRBV18

CDR3 protein: ASSLRQGAKSNEQY
J gene: TRBJ2-7
V gene: TRBV28

CDR3 protein: ASSQAVGSGNTIY
J gene: TRBJ1-3
V gene: TRBV14

CDR3 protein: SVPLAGDDEQF
J gene: TRBJ2-1
V gene: TRBV29-1

CDR3 protein: ASRLTSVDTQY
J gene: TRBJ2-3
V gene: TRBV6-5

CDR3 protein: ASRDSGGYGYT
J gene: TRBJ1-2
V gene: TRBV5-1

CDR3 protein: ASSQRQGETQY
J gene: TRBJ2-5
V gene: TRBV4-2